This T cell receptor beta chain was captured by sequencing in a study of cytomegalovirus exposure and HLA in healthy donors. V shed 5 bases and J shed 7 bases, with 18 bases lying between them. This CDR3 region has 15 residues. CDR1 and CDR2 from the germline V gene are SEHNR and FQNEAQ (reference sequence). Primers: 60 Vbeta forward and 13 Jbeta reverse. Authors' processing steps: A later analysis counted 65 million to 95 million unique TCR beta chains, some 11 million shared. Clones were sequenced by immunoSEQ multiplex PCR, and TCRdb holds only the in-frame ones, with some missing. The V and J calls and clone size come from that table; D and trimming were worked out from the DNA. The sample lists 150,000 to 200,000 clones, approximately 72% occurring once. This clone has a single count.

Sequenced: PBMCs. The clonotype originates from a human donor in good health. This chain connects TRBV7-9 to TRBJ2-1; perhaps TRBD1 as D (6 bases). CDR3 protein: CASSRSGHLVNEQFF. CDR3 coding DNA: TGTGCCAGCAGCCGCTCGGGACACCTCGTAAATGAGCAGTTCTTC.